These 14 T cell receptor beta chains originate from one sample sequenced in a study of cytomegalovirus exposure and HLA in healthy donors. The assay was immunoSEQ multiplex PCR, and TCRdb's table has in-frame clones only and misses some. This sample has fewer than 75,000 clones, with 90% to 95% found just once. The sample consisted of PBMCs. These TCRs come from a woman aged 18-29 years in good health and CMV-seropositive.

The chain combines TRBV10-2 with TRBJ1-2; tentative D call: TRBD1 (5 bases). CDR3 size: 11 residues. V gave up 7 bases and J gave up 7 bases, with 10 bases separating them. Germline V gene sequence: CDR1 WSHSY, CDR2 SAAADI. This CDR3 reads CASTGQGGYTF. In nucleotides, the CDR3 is TGCGCCAGCACAGGGCAGGGTGGCTACACCTTC.

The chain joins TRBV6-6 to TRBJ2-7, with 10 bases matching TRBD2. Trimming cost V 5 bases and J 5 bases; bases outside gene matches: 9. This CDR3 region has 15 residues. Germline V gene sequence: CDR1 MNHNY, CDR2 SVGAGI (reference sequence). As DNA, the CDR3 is TGTGCCAGCAGTACCCCAGCGGGGGGGCTGAACGAGCAGTACTTC. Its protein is CASSTPAGGLNEQYF.

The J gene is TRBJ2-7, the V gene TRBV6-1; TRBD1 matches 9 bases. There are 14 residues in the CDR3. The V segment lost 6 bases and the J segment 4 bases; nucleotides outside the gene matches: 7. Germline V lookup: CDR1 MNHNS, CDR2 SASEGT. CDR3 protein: CASRTGTGRYEQYF. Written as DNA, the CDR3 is TGTGCCAGCAGAACCGGGACAGGGAGGTACGAGCAGTACTTC.

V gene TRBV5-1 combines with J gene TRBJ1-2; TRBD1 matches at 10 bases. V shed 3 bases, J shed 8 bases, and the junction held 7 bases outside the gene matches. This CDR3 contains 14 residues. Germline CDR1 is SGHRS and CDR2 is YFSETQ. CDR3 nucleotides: TGCGCCAGCAGCTCGTCCGGGACAGGGGCGGGCTACACCTTC. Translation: CASSSSGTGAGYTF.

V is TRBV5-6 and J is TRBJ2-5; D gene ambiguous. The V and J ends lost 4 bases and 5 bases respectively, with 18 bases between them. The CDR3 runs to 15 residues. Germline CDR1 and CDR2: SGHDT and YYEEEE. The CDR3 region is CASSQSHRAWETQYF. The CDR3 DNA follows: TGTGCCAGCAGCCAAAGCCACCGTGCGTGGGAGACCCAGTACTTC.

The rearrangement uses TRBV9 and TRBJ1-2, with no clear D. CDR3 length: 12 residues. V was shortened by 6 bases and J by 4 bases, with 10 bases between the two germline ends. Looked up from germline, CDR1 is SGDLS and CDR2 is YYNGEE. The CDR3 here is CASKDMSYGYTF. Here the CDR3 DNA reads TGTGCCAGCAAAGACATGAGCTATGGCTACACCTTC. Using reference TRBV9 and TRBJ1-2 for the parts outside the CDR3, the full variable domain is DSGVTQTPKHLITATGQRVTLRCSPRSGDLSVYWYQQSLDQGLQFLIQYYNGEERAKGNILERFSAQQFPDLHSELNLSSLELGDSALYFCASKDMSYGYTFGSGTRLTVV.

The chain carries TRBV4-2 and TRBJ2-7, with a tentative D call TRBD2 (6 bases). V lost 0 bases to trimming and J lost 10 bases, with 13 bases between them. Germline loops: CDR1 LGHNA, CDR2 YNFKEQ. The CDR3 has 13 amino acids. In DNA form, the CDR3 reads TGTGCCAGCAGCCAAGATACGACCGGGAGACAGTACTTC. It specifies CASSQDTTGRQYF.

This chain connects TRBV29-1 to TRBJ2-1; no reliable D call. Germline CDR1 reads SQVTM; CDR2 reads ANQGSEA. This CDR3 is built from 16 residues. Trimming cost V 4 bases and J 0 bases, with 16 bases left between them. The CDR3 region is CSVVLVAPSSYNEQFF. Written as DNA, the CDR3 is TGCAGCGTTGTACTCGTAGCACCGAGCTCCTACAATGAGCAGTTCTTC.

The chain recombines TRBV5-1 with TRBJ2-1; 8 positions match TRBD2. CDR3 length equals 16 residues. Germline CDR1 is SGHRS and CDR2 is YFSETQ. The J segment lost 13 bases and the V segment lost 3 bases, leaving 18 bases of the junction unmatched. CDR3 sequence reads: CASSSLGLDSGKVQFF. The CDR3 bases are TGCGCCAGCAGCTCCCTGGGGCTCGATAGCGGGAAGGTCCAGTTCTTC.

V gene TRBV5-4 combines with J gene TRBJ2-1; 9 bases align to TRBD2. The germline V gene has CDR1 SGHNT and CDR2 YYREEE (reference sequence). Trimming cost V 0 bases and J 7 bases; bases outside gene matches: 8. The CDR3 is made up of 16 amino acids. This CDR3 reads CASSLEGGGAWNEQFF. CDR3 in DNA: TGTGCCAGCAGCTTGGAAGGCGGGGGGGCTTGGAATGAGCAGTTCTTC.

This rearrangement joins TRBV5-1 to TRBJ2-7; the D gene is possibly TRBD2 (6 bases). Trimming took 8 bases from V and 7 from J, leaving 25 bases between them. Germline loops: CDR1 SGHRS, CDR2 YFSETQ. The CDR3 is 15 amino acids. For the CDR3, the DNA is TGCGCCAGTTTTGAACAACCAGGACGGGAGTATGAGCAGTACTTC. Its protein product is CASFEQPGREYEQYF.

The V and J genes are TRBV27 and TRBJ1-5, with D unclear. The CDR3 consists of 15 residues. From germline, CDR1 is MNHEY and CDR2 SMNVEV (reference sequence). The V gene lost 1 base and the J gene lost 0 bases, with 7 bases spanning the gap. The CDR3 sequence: CASSLLSNSNQPQHF. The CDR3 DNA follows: TGTGCCAGCAGTTTATTGTCCAATAGCAATCAGCCCCAGCATTTT.

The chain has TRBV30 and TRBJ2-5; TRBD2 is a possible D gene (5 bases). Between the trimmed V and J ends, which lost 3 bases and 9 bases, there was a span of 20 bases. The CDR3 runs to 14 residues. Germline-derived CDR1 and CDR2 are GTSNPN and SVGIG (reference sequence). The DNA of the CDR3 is TGTGCCTGGAGCGCTAGCCTGCCTTTAGGCGCCCAGTACTTC. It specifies CAWSASLPLGAQYF.

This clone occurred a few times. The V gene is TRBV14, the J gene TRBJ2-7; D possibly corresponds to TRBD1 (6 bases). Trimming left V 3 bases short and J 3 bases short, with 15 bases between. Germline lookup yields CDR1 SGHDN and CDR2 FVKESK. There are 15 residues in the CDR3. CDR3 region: CASSHRWGRNYEQYF. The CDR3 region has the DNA TGTGCCAGCAGCCACAGGTGGGGGCGGAACTACGAGCAGTACTTC.